There are many counts of the clone carrying this T cell receptor (beta chain). Its antigen is still unknown. The data were obtained in a study of T cells after yellow fever vaccination. General study points: Weaker in magnitude, the secondary response showed a faster peak on day 5 versus 15.

Germline V CDR1 and CDR2: DFQATT, SNEGSKA (reference sequence). V lost 3 bases to trimming and J lost 3 bases, with 14 bases between them. The CDR3 is 14 residues long. Template switching by 5'RACE produced TCR cDNA, adding a universal primer site and UMIs. TCRdb analysed the 5' RACE reads with MiXCR anew, one entry per CDR3 protein. The sample lists roughly 160,000 distinct CDR3 sequences, almost 7% occurring once. The TCR was taken from a young man who received the YFV17D yellow fever vaccine. This chain connects TRBV20-1 to TRBJ1-1, with a tentative D call TRBD1 (5 bases). Sequencing was performed on CD4+ T cells sorted from PBMCs, taken 4 to 5 days after the first yellow fever vaccination. The CDR3 sequence is CSARGQGGYTEAFF. CDR3 nucleotide sequence: TGCAGTGCTAGGGGGCAGGGCGGGTACACTGAAGCTTTCTTT.